This T cell receptor (beta chain) was sequenced during a study of beta chain features in type 1 diabetes. The germline V gene encodes CDR1 SGHTA and CDR2 FQGNSA. V lost 5 bases and J 1 base, leaving 16 bases between the germline ends. This CDR3 is 16 amino acids long. Isolated RNA was reverse transcribed in full, so expressed TCRB transcripts were sequenced. Data came from immunoSEQ multiplex PCR; TCRdb stores just in-frame clones and leaves some out. The profile covers roughly 450,000 clones, with about 10% appearing a single time and 0.045% to 0.05% taken by the ten largest. The gene calls are TRBV7-2 and TRBJ2-3; D could derive from TRBD1 or TRBD2 (6 bases each). The sample was naive CD4+ T cells from blood. This TCR was recovered from a woman between 18 and 30 years old in good health. In DNA, the CDR3 is TGTGCCAGCAGCCGAGTAGGGGGGCAGGGCACAGATACGCAGTATTTT. The encoded protein is CASSRVGGQGTDTQYF.